These 6 T cell receptor beta chains share one sample of origin, sequenced in a study of T cells in tuberculosis (dated by TCRdb to about 2018). Preparation of the library involved the immunoSEQ multiplex PCR assay. In its TCRdb copy, this immuneACCESS table keeps in-frame sequences only and misses some clones. Where compared with another copy, unresolved V genes explain less than half of these, and the others have no known cause. The sample table holds 35,000 to 45,000 clones, of which less than 95% were seen once. About 2% of the sample is taken by the ten largest. The sequenced sample was PBMCs. Receptors were obtained from a donor aged 10 to 29 with latent tuberculosis or without tuberculosis infection. Some clones in this sample may be carry-over from other donors' samples.

The J gene is TRBJ1-5, the V gene TRBV25-1; D remains ambiguous. Trimming took 6 bases from V and 0 from J, leaving 9 bases between them. CDR1 and CDR2 from the germline V gene are MGHDK and SYGVNS. The CDR3 consists of 14 residues. CDR3 nucleotides: TGTGCCAGCAGCGGGAGGGTTAGCAATCAGCCCCAGCATTTT. It codes for CASSGRVSNQPQHF.

J is TRBJ2-7 and V is TRBV4-1, with TRBD2 identical over 14 bases. In germline, CDR1 is MGHRA, CDR2 YSYEKL. Trimming removed 4 bases from V and 3 bases from J; junction bases left unmatched: 2. This CDR3 spans 15 amino acids. The chain's CDR3 is CASSRGLAGDYEQYF. The CDR3 DNA reads as TGCGCCAGCAGCCGGGGACTAGCGGGAGACTACGAGCAGTACTTC.

The rearrangement uses TRBV4-3 and TRBJ2-7; TRBD1 matches at 10 bases. The junction had 9 bases not matched to a gene; V was cut back by 0 bases and J by 7 bases. The V gene's germline CDR1 is LGHNA and CDR2 YSLEER. This CDR3 has 16 amino acids. CDR3 protein: CASSQEWDRGRWEQYF. As DNA, the CDR3 is TGCGCCAGCAGCCAAGAATGGGACAGGGGCAGGTGGGAGCAGTACTTC.

This chain uses TRBV7-3 with TRBJ2-3; TRBD2 agrees at 7 bases. Trimming at V came to 5 bases and at J to 5 bases, leaving 7 bases not matched to a gene. Germline lookup yields CDR1 SGHTA and CDR2 FQGTGA. The CDR3 is 14 residues long. The CDR3 region is CASSDTSVRDTQYF. CDR3 nucleotides: TGTGCCAGCAGCGATACTAGCGTCCGAGATACGCAGTATTTT.

The genes are TRBV7-2 and TRBJ2-7, with 8 bases lining up with TRBD1. Germline trimming cut 4 bases from V and 4 bases from J; bases unmatched to any gene: 9. The germline gives CDR1 SGHTA, CDR2 FQGNSA. The CDR3 runs to 15 residues. CDR3 sequence reads: CASSSLATGVYEQYF. CDR3 coding DNA: TGTGCCAGCAGCTCCCTAGCGACAGGGGTGTACGAGCAGTACTTC.

The gene calls are TRBV9 and TRBJ1-2; D not certain. Germline values: CDR1 SGDLS, CDR2 YYNGEE. The V gene lost 2 bases and the J gene lost 5 bases, with 7 bases spanning the gap. This CDR3 spans 12 amino acids. DNA of the CDR3: TGTGCCAGCAGCGTTGGAGGGTATGGCTACACCTTC. Protein product: CASSVGGYGYTF.